The source of this TCR beta chain is a study of T cell responses to AZD1222 COVID-19 vaccine. Produced via immunoSEQ multiplex PCR; TCRdb's table is partial and in-frame only. The profile shows around 92,000 clones, 91% of them singletons. V was clipped by 0 bases and J by 1 base, with 2 bases between them. This CDR3 has 13 residues. The germline V gene has CDR1 MNHEY and CDR2 SVGAGI. Study-wide results and limits: White British ancestry dominated among donors, who included more females, and clonal diversity was possibly underestimated.

On this clone itself: Its specificity is not known.

The input for sequencing was peripheral blood, taken on day 0 of AZD1222 vaccination. The V and J genes are TRBV6-5 and TRBJ2-3; D is uncertain. The TCR originated in an adult in good health. This CDR3 is CASSYSGTDTQYF. The CDR3 DNA follows: TGTGCCAGCAGTTACTCCGGCACAGATACGCAGTATTTT.